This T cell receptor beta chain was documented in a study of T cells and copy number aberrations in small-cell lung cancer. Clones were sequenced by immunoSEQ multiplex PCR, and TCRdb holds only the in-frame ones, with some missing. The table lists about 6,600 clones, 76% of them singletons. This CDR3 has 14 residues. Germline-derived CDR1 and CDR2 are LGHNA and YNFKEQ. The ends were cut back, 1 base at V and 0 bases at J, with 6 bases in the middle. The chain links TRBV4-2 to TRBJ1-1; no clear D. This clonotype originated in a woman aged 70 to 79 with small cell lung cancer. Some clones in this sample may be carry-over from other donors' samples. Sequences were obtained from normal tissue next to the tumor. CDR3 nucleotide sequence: TGTGCCAGCAGCCAAGGCTCGGTGAACACTGAAGCTTTCTTT. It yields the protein CASSQGSVNTEAFF.